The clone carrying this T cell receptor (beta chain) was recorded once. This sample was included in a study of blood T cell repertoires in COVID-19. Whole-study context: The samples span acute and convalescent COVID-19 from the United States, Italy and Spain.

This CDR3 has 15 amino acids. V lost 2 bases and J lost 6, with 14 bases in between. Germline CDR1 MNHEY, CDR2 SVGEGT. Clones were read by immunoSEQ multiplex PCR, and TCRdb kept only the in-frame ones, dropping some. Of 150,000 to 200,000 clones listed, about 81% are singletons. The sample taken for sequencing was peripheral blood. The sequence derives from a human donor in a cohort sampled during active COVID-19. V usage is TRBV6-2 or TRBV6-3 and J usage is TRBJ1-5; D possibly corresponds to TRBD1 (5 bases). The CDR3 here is CASSYPRGEGQPQHF. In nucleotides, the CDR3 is TGTGCCAGCAGTTACCCCCGGGGGGAGGGTCAGCCCCAGCATTTT.